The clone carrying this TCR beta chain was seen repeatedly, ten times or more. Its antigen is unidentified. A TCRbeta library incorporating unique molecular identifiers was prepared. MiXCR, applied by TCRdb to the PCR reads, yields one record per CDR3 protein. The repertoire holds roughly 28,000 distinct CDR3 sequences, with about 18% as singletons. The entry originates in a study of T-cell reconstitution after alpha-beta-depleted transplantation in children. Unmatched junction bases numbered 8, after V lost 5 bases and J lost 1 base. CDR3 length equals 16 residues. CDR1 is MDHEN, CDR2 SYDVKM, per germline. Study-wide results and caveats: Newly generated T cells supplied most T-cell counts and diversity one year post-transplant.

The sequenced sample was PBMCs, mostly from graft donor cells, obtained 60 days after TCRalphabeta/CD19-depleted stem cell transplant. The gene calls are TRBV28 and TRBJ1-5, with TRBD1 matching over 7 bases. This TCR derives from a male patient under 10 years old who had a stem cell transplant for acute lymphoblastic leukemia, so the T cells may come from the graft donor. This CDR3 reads CASSQRQGESNQPQHF. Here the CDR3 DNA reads TGTGCCAGCAGTCAAAGACAGGGAGAGAGCAATCAGCCCCAGCATTTT.